A selection of T cell receptor beta chains follows, all from one sample in a study of human CD8 memory T cell subsets. Following a re-call of the 5' RACE reads, TCRdb has one entry per CDR3 protein and lacks DNA. The sample data list more than 10,000 distinct CDR3 sequences. Sequenced: CD8+ stem-like memory T cells (TSCM and TCM) sorted from PBMCs. All receptors derive from a human donor in good health. Both conserved end residues are part of each CDR3. Clone size, where shown, is once, few, many, or a class for clones that have expanded.

CASSLFGTSGKSSYNEQFF | TRBV7-2 | - | TRBJ2-1
CASRLEGREVDIQYF | TRBV28 | - | TRBJ2-4
CASSLSPTSGMMSGELFF | TRBV27 | - | TRBJ2-2
CASRPAQGYSPLHF | TRBV6-5 | - | TRBJ1-6
CASSEVSENYGYTF | TRBV25-1 | medium-sized | TRBJ1-2
CASSGGISGEQYF | TRBV9 | - | TRBJ2-7
CATSRVASSYEQYF | TRBV15 | - | TRBJ2-7
CASSQTGIGEQFF | TRBV9 | - | TRBJ2-1
CASSAGTTDAQYF | TRBV10-1 | - | TRBJ2-3
CSASPTGYHGYTF | TRBV20-1 | - | TRBJ1-2
CASSSDSSYNEQFF | TRBV5-4 | medium-sized | TRBJ2-1
CASSLGRGGEQFF | TRBV27 | - | TRBJ2-1
CASSVEGRPQEPQHF | TRBV9 | - | TRBJ1-5
CASSVGTDTQYF | TRBV5-4 | - | TRBJ2-3
CASSLPGTGDPVMTGELFF | TRBV9 | - | TRBJ2-2
CASSQDFPGRQYF | TRBV3-1 | - | TRBJ2-5
CASSEASGYNTEAFF | TRBV6-1 | - | TRBJ1-1
CASSEGGPEAFF | TRBV5-1 | - | TRBJ1-1
CASGTGSRTGELFF | TRBV5-6 | medium-sized | TRBJ2-2
CASSLGGRGNFISNQPQHF | TRBV28 | - | TRBJ1-5
CATSETRGIWETQYF | TRBV24-1 | - | TRBJ2-5
CSVPTGDHYEQYF | TRBV29-1 | medium-sized | TRBJ2-7
CASSYGRAYEQYF | TRBV6-6 | - | TRBJ2-7
CSVPGENSQGELFF | TRBV29-1 | large | TRBJ2-2
CASSFNLPGGADYGYTF | TRBV28 | - | TRBJ1-2
CASIPPGLAASYEQYF | TRBV27 | - | TRBJ2-7
CASSIMGDRENYGYTF | TRBV27 | - | TRBJ1-2